This TCR beta chain was obtained from a study of response to subunit inactivated influenza vaccine. Trimming pared 2 bases from V and 2 bases from J, leaving 16 bases between. The CDR3 has 16 amino acids. Germline assignment: CDR1 SGHVS and CDR2 FNYEAQ. MiXCR, run by TCRdb on the RT-PCR reads, gives a single entry per CDR3 protein. The table has some 800,000 distinct CDR3 sequences, 21% seen once; the top ten hold about a tenth. This clonotype was observed a few times. This TCR was recovered from a man aged 50 or older who received an inactivated influenza vaccine. This chain uses TRBV7-6 with TRBJ2-7; D unresolved. The sequences come from PBMCs from blood, collected 4 to 6 days after vaccination. This chain's CDR3 is CASSLTMDVGTYEQYF. The CDR3 region has the DNA TGTGCCAGCAGCTTAACGATGGACGTAGGGACCTACGAGCAGTACTTC.